These 24 T cell receptor beta chains were sequenced from one sample in a study of blood T cell repertoires in COVID-19. Generated by immunoSEQ multiplex PCR, the TCRdb table keeps only in-frame clones and is missing some. The sample holds 150,000 to 200,000 clones; just under 90% are singletons and the top ten take about 9.3%. Specimen: peripheral blood. These receptors all come from a woman between 70 and 85 years old with COVID-19, enrolled during active disease.

The chain links TRBV7-9 to TRBJ2-5, with TRBD2 matching over 11 bases. Germline values: CDR1 SEHNR, CDR2 FQNEAQ (reference sequence). The CDR3 covers 18 residues. J lost 4 bases, V lost 3 bases, and 13 bases had no gene match. Here the CDR3 DNA reads TGTGCCAGCAGCTTCCTGCCTAGCGGGGGGCCCAGGGGAGAGACCCAGTACTTC. Translated, it gives CASSFLPSGGPRGETQYF.

The chain employs TRBV7-8 and TRBJ1-6, with TRBD1 as a possible D gene (6 bases). The CDR3 covers 16 residues. Trimming took off 5 bases at V and 5 bases at J, with 16 bases between the two ends. Germline V lookup: CDR1 SGHVS, CDR2 FQNEAQ. The CDR3, as DNA: TGTGCCAGCAGCCCCCGGACAGATTACCATAATTCACCCCTCCACTTT. Its protein product is CASSPRTDYHNSPLHF. The full variable domain, rest sourced from reference TRBV7-8 and TRBJ1-6, is GAGVSQSPRYKVAKRGQDVALRCDPISGHVSLFWYQQALGQGPEFLTYFQNEAQLDKSGLPSDRFFAERPEGSVSTLKIQRTQQEDSAVYLCASSPRTDYHNSPLHFGNGTRLTVT.

This sequence joins TRBV27 and TRBJ1-4, with TRBD1 identical over 8 bases. The CDR3 runs to 15 residues. Germline V CDR1 and CDR2: MNHEY, SMNVEV (reference sequence). V lost 5 bases and J lost 5; bases outside the gene matches: 7. Here the CDR3 reads CASSPDRAGNEKLFF. CDR3 bases: TGTGCCAGCAGTCCGGACAGGGCGGGAAATGAAAAACTGTTTTTT.

The chain links TRBV29-1 to TRBJ2-5; 8 positions match TRBD2. This CDR3 is built from 14 residues. The V gene's germline CDR1 is SQVTM and CDR2 ANQGSEA. The CDR3 nucleotides are TGCTGGGTGGGGGCCCGGGGGGGGGCCGAGACCCAGTACTTC. As protein: CWVGARGGAETQYF.

The rearrangement joins TRBV6-2 or TRBV6-3 to TRBJ1-2; 7 nucleotides align to TRBD1. This CDR3 has 13 residues. Per germline, CDR1 MNHEY and CDR2 SVGEGT. Losses at the gene ends were 4 bases for V and 5 bases for J; bases not matched to a gene: 4. In DNA, the CDR3 is TGTGCCAGCAGTTCCGACAGGGTATATGGCTACACCTTC. Protein: CASSSDRVYGYTF.

The V and J genes are TRBV12-5 and TRBJ1-5; TRBD1 agrees at 8 bases. CDR3 length equals 16 residues. Germline V lookup: CDR1 LGHNT, CDR2 FRNRAP. Germline trimming cut 6 bases from V and 2 bases from J; bases unmatched to any gene: 9. Here the CDR3 reads CASGSPGQGGNQPQHF. CDR3 sequence (DNA): TGTGCTAGTGGCTCTCCTGGACAGGGTGGCAATCAGCCCCAGCATTTT. The complete variable domain, with remaining parts taken from reference TRBV12-5 and TRBJ1-5, reads DARVTQTPRHKVTEMGQEVTMRCQPILGHNTVFWYRQTMMQGLELLAYFRNRAPLDDSGMPKDRFSAEMPDATLATLKIQPSEPRDSAVYFCASGSPGQGGNQPQHFGDGTRLSIL.

V usage is TRBV9 and J usage is TRBJ1-2; D is possibly TRBD1 (5 bases). V lost 5 bases, J lost 2 bases, and 10 bases lay in between. CDR1 and CDR2 (germline): SGDLS, YYNGEE. CDR3 length: 13 residues. CDR3: CASRDGGNYGYTF. CDR3 coding DNA: TGTGCCAGCAGGGACGGGGGGAACTATGGCTACACCTTC.

This clone was recorded once. V is TRBV30 and J is TRBJ1-2, with 8 bases that match TRBD1. J lost 4 bases, V lost 1 base, and 2 bases had no gene match. Looked up from germline, CDR1 is GTSNPN and CDR2 is SVGIG (reference sequence). The CDR3 is 13 residues long. This CDR3 is CAWSETGAYGYTF. The DNA for the CDR3 is TGTGCCTGGAGTGAGACAGGGGCCTATGGCTACACCTTC.

The chain carries TRBV5-1 and TRBJ1-4; D remains ambiguous. V shed 3 bases and J shed 6 bases, with 9 bases lying between them. This CDR3 contains 13 residues. The germline gives CDR1 SGHRS, CDR2 YFSETQ. The CDR3 DNA follows: TGCGCCAGCAGCTCAGGAACCGATGAAAAACTGTTTTTT. Translating gives CASSSGTDEKLFF.

The rearrangement uses TRBV3-1 (or the pseudogene TRBV3-2) and TRBJ1-3; D may be TRBD1 (6 bases). This CDR3 is built from 18 residues. Germline V gives CDR1 LGHDT, CDR2 YNNKEL (reference sequence). Trimming removed 0 bases from V and 0 bases from J, with 15 bases in between. DNA of the CDR3: TGTGCCAGCAGCCAAGAGATTGGACAGTCTAACTCTGGAAACACCATATATTTT. Amino acids: CASSQEIGQSNSGNTIYF.

CDR3 in amino acids: CASRGQGHQPQHF. For the CDR3, the DNA is TGTGCCAGCAGAGGACAGGGTCATCAGCCCCAGCATTTT. The V call is TRBV27, the J call TRBJ1-5, with 8 positions matching TRBD1. V lost 6 bases to trimming and J lost 5 bases; unmatched junction nucleotides: 3. Looked up from germline, CDR1 is MNHEY and CDR2 is SMNVEV (reference sequence). CDR3 length: 13 residues.

The genes are TRBV9 and TRBJ1-3; D uncertain. The V end lost 0 bases, the J end lost 4 bases, and 14 bases lay between the germline ends. The CDR3 spans 16 residues. The V gene's germline CDR1 is SGDLS and CDR2 YYNGEE. The CDR3 spells CASSVVDFPGGNTIYF. For the CDR3, the DNA is TGTGCCAGCAGCGTAGTTGACTTCCCGGGGGGAAACACCATATATTTT.

The chain carries TRBV5-1 and TRBJ1-1; D is uncertain. The germline CDR1 and CDR2 sequences are SGHRS and YFSETQ. The CDR3 consists of 13 residues. V was cut by 3 bases and J by 3 bases, with 9 bases left in between. The CDR3 is CASSSTADTEAFF. CDR3 sequence (DNA): TGCGCCAGCAGCTCAACGGCGGACACTGAAGCTTTCTTT.

This chain uses TRBV4-2 with TRBJ2-1; TRBD2 agrees at 9 bases. The CDR3 contains 16 residues. V was pared by 0 bases and J by 5 bases, with 5 bases of the junction left unmatched. In germline, CDR1 is LGHNA, CDR2 YNFKEQ. The CDR3 loop is CASSQEPQRGDNEQFF. In DNA form, the CDR3 reads TGTGCCAGCAGCCAAGAACCCCAGCGGGGGGACAATGAGCAGTTCTTC.

This chain connects TRBV4-2 to TRBJ1-1; 8 nucleotides line up with TRBD1. Per germline, CDR1 LGHNA and CDR2 YNFKEQ. This CDR3 spans 18 amino acids. Losses at the gene ends were 1 base for V and 0 bases for J; bases not matched to a gene: 10. Written as DNA, the CDR3 is TGTGCCAGCAGCCAAGCCACAATGGCAGGGGGCATGAACACTGAAGCTTTCTTT. Translation gives CASSQATMAGGMNTEAFF.

This clone was detected once. The chain couples TRBV2 to TRBJ1-4; the D gene is possibly TRBD1 (6 bases). Trimming left V 6 bases short and J 0 bases short, with 14 bases between. This CDR3 has 16 residues. Looked up from germline, CDR1 is SNHLY and CDR2 is FYNNEI. CDR3 loop: CASSTDRFATNEKLFF. The CDR3 DNA is TGTGCCAGCAGCACCGACAGGTTTGCAACTAATGAAAAACTGTTTTTT. Filled out from reference TRBV2 and TRBJ1-4, the complete variable domain reads EPEVTQTPSHQVTQMGQEVILRCVPISNHLYFYWYRQILGQKVEFLVSFYNNEISEKSEIFDDQFSVERPDGSNFTLKIRSTKLEDSAMYFCASSTDRFATNEKLFFGSGTQLSVL.

The chain uses TRBV9 and TRBJ1-2; unclear D gene. The CDR3 sequence is 15 residues long. V was pared by 4 bases and J by 0 bases, with 13 bases between. Per the germline V gene, CDR1 is SGDLS and CDR2 is YYNGEE. CDR3 nucleotide sequence: TGTGCCAGCAGCTCCCGAATAGAGGCTAACTATGGCTACACCTTC. Its translation is CASSSRIEANYGYTF.

V gene TRBV4-1 combines with J gene TRBJ2-6; D is ambiguous. Germline CDR1 MGHRA, CDR2 YSYEKL. V was pared by 7 bases and J by 2 bases, with 6 bases between. CDR3 size: 13 residues. The CDR3 protein is CASTFPGANVLTF. CDR3 DNA sequence: TGCGCCAGCACATTCCCTGGGGCCAACGTCCTGACTTTC.

This clone turned up a few times. The V and J genes are TRBV7-2 and TRBJ1-2; tentatively, D is TRBD1 (6 bases). Germline V gives CDR1 SGHTA, CDR2 FQGNSA. The V gene lost 5 bases and the J gene lost 4 bases, with 23 bases spanning the gap. The CDR3 length is 17 residues. This CDR3 is CASSPSGGGGVSYGYTF. The CDR3 DNA is TGTGCCAGCAGCCCATCCGGTGGGGGGGGCGTTAGCTATGGCTACACCTTC.

The chain carries TRBV2 and TRBJ1-1, with 9 positions matching TRBD1. Germline assignment: CDR1 SNHLY and CDR2 FYNNEI. Losses at the gene ends were 6 bases for V and 5 bases for J; bases not matched to a gene: 4. The CDR3 consists of 13 residues. CDR3 nucleotide sequence: TGTGCCAGCAGCGGTGGACAGGGGACTGAAGCTTTCTTT. This gives the protein CASSGGQGTEAFF.

The rearrangement joins TRBV3-1 (or the pseudogene TRBV3-2) to TRBJ2-5; D is unresolved. In germline, CDR1 is LGHDT, CDR2 YNNKEL (reference sequence). Trimming left V 1 base short and J 3 bases short, with 6 bases between. This CDR3 is built from 13 residues. The DNA of the CDR3 is TGTGCCAGCAGCCAAGGAGGCAAAGAGACCCAGTACTTC. This codes for CASSQGGKETQYF.

This chain uses TRBV6-6 with TRBJ2-3, with 8 bases fitting TRBD1. There are 14 residues in the CDR3. CDR1 is MNHNY, CDR2 SVGAGI, per germline (reference sequence). V shed 5 bases and J 2 bases; nucleotides not matched to a gene: 3. CDR3 sequence reads: CASSQGAHTDTQYF. In DNA, the CDR3 is TGTGCCAGCAGTCAGGGGGCCCACACAGATACGCAGTATTTT.

This clone appeared a single time. The chain uses TRBV27 and TRBJ2-7; a possible D gene is TRBD1 (6 bases). Germline V gives CDR1 MNHEY, CDR2 SMNVEV (reference sequence). This CDR3 region has 15 residues. The V end was cut by 0 bases, the J end by 9 bases, with 18 bases between. Written as DNA, the CDR3 is TGTGCCAGCAGTTTATCGGACAGCGTCAAGATTCTGCAGTACTTC. It codes for CASSLSDSVKILQYF.

The rearrangement joins TRBV7-9 to TRBJ1-6; D not resolved. The V end lost 3 bases, the J end lost 8 bases, and 14 bases lay between the germline ends. The CDR3 is 15 residues long. Germline-derived CDR1 and CDR2 are SEHNR and FQNEAQ (reference sequence). The CDR3 sequence: CASSLSRTGDSPLHF. CDR3 sequence (DNA): TGTGCCAGCAGCTTGTCTCGAACCGGGGATTCACCCCTCCACTTT.